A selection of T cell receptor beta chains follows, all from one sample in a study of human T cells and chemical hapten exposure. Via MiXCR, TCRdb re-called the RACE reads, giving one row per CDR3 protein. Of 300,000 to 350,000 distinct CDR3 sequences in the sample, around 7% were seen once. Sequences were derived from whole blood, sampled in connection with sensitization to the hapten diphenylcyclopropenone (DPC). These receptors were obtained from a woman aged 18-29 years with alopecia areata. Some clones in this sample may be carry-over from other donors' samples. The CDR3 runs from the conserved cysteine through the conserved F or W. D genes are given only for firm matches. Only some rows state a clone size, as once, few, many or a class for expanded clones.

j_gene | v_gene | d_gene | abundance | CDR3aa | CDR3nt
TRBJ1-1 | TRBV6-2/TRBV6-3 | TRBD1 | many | CASRRTGEAFF | TGTGCCAGCAGACGGACAGGGGAAGCTTTCTTT
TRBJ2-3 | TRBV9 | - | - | CASSKADTQYF | TGTGCCAGCAGTAAAGCAGATACGCAGTATTTT
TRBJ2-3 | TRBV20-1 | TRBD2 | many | CSARDPAGASTDTQYF | TGCAGTGCTAGAGACCCCGCGGGAGCTAGCACAGATACGCAGTATTTT
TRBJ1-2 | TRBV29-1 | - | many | CSVYRGYGYTF | TGCAGCGTTTATAGGGGTTATGGCTACACCTTC
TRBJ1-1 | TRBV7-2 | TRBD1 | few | CASSLNPFGTGVDEAFF | TGTGCCAGCAGCTTAAATCCCTTCGGAACAGGGGTAGACGAAGCTTTCTTT
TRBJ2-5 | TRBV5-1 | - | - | CASSSFNIQETQYF | TGCGCCAGCAGCTCGTTCAATATTCAAGAGACCCAGTACTTC
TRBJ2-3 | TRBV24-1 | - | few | CATASGNTQYF | TGTGCCACCGCCAGTGGTAATACGCAGTATTTT
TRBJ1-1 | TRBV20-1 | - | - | CSAPEIKRGLTEAFF | TGCAGTGCGCCCGAAATAAAGCGGGGGCTAACTGAAGCTTTCTTT
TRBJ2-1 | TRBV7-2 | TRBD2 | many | CASSMTSGAAMSEQFF | TGTGCCAGCAGCATGACTAGCGGGGCCGCAATGAGTGAGCAGTTCTTC
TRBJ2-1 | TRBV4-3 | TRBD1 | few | CASSQDRQGNCEQFF | TGCGCCAGCAGCCAAGATCGACAGGGGAACTGTGAGCAGTTCTTC
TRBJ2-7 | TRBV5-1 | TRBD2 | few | CASSLSSGGGYEQYF | TGCGCCAGCAGCTTAAGTAGCGGGGGAGGATACGAGCAGTACTTC
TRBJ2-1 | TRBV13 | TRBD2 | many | CASSLGPGLREYNEQFF | TGTGCCAGCAGCTTAGGCCCGGGACTACGAGAATACAATGAGCAGTTCTTC
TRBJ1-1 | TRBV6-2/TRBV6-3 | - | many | CASSYGTEAFF | TGTGCCAGCAGTTACGGCACTGAAGCTTTCTTT
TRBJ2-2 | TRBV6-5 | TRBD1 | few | CASSTTGAPNTGELFF | TGTGCCAGCAGTACCACAGGGGCCCCGAACACCGGGGAGCTGTTTTTT
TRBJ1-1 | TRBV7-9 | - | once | CASSLDGTNTEAFF | TGTGCCAGCAGCTTAGACGGGACAAACACTGAAGCTTTCTTT
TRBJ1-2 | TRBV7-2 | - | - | CASSLGAGSGYTF | TGTGCCAGCAGCTTAGGGGCAGGTTCTGGCTACACCTTC